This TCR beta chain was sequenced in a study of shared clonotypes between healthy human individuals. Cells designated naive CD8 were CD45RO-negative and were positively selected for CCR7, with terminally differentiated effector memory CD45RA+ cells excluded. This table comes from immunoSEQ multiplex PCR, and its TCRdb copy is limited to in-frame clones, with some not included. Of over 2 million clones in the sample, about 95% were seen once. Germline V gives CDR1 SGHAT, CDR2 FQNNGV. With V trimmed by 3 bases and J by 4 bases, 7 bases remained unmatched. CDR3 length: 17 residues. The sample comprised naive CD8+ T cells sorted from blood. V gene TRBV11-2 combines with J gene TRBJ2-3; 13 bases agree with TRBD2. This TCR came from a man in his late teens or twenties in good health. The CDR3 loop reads CASSFSPGLAGPDTQYF. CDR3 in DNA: TGTGCCAGCAGCTTTTCACCGGGACTAGCGGGACCAGATACGCAGTATTTT. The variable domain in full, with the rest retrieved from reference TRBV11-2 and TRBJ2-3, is EAGVAQSPRYKIIEKRQSVAFWCNPISGHATLYWYQQILGQGPKLLIQFQNNGVVDDSQLPKDRFSAERLKGVDSTLKIQPAKLEDSAVYLCASSFSPGLAGPDTQYFGPGTRLTVL.